This TCR beta chain is from a study of shared T cell receptors in the human thymus. The germline V gene has CDR1 SGHRS and CDR2 YFSETQ. This CDR3 has 16 residues. J lost 3 bases, V lost 3 bases, and 10 bases had no gene match. TCRdb keeps only in-frame clones here, not all; method: immunoSEQ multiplex PCR. The profile shows some 700,000 clones, 88% of them singletons. These data were likewise used in another study, on human thymus T cells. From that report: The donor group consisted of healthy Finnish infants who were having corrective surgery for congenital heart defects. Among unrelated individuals, related research reported thymic repertoires that overlapped highly.

The sequenced sample was thymocytes. The chain uses TRBV5-1 and TRBJ2-7; 9 nucleotides align to TRBD1. This TCR was recovered from a boy under three years old with a congenital heart defect. DNA of the CDR3: TGCGCCAGCAGCTGGGACAGGGACAAGCCATACTACGAGCAGTACTTC. It is translated as CASSWDRDKPYYEQYF. Variable domain in full (rest from reference TRBV5-1 and TRBJ2-7): KAGVTQTPRYLIKTRGQQVTLSCSPISGHRSVSWYQQTPGQGLQFLFEYFSETQRNKGNFPGRFSGRQFSNSRSEMNVSTLELGDSALYLCASSWDRDKPYYEQYFGPGTRLTVT.